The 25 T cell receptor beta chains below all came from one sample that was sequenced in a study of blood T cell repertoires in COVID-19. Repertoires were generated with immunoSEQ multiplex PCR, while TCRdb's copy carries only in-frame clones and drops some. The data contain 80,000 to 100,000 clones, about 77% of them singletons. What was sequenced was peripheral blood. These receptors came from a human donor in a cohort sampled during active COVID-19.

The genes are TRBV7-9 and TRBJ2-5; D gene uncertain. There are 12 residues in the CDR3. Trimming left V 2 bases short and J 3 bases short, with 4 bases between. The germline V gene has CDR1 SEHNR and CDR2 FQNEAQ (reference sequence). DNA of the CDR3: TGTGCCAGCAGCTTAAACAAAGAGACCCAGTACTTC. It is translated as CASSLNKETQYF.

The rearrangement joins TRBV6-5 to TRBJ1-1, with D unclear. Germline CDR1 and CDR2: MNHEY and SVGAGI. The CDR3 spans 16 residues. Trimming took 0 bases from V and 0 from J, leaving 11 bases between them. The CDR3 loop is CASSYSRVRMNTEAFF. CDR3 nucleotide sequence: TGTGCCAGCAGTTACTCACGGGTTAGGATGAACACTGAAGCTTTCTTT.

The chain's CDR3 is CASSASGTSGISSYEQYF. The CDR3 bases are TGTGCCAGCAGCGCCAGTGGGACTAGCGGGATTAGCTCCTACGAGCAGTACTTC. The J gene is TRBJ2-7, the V gene TRBV9; 13 bases fit TRBD2. V dropped 3 bases and J dropped 0; count of bases not matched to a gene: 9. There are 18 residues in the CDR3. The germline V gene has CDR1 SGDLS and CDR2 YYNGEE.

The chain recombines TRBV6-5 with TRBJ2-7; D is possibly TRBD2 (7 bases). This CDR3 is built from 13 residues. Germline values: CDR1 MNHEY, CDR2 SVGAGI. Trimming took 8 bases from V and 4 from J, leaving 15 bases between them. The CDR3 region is CASQIGGPYEQYF. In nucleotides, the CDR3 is TGTGCCAGCCAGATCGGGGGGCCTTACGAGCAGTACTTC.

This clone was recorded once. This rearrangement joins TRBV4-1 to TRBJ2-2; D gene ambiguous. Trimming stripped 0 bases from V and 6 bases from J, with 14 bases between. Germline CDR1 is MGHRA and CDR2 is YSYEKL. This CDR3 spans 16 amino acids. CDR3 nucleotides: TGCGCCAGCAGCCAAGATCCGACTTCCCCCGCCGGGGAGCTGTTTTTT. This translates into CASSQDPTSPAGELFF.

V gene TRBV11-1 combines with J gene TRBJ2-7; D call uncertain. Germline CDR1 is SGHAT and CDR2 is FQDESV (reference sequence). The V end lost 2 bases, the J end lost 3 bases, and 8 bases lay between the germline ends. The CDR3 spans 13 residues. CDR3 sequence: CASSLQQNYEQYF. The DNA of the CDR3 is TGTGCCAGCAGCTTACAACAGAACTACGAGCAGTACTTC. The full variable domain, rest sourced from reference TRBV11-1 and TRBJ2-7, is EAEVAQSPRYKITEKSQAVAFWCDPISGHATLYWYRQILGQGPELLVQFQDESVVDDSQLPKDRFSAERLKGVDSTLKIQPAELGDSAMYLCASSLQQNYEQYFGPGTRLTVT.

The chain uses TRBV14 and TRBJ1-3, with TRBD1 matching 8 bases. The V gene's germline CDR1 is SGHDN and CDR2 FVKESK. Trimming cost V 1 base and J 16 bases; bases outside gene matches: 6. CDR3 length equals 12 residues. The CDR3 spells CASSQAGRGPYF. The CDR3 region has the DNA TGTGCCAGCAGCCAAGCAGGCAGGGGGCCGTATTTT.

The chain's CDR3 is CASSSLAASRETQYF. The CDR3 coding sequence is TGCGCCAGCAGCTCCCTAGCGGCCAGCAGGGAGACCCAGTACTTC. The rearrangement joins TRBV5-1 to TRBJ2-5; 7 bases map to TRBD2. Germline values: CDR1 SGHRS, CDR2 YFSETQ. The trim removed 3 bases at V and 5 bases at J, leaving 10 bases unmatched. The CDR3 extends over 15 amino acids.

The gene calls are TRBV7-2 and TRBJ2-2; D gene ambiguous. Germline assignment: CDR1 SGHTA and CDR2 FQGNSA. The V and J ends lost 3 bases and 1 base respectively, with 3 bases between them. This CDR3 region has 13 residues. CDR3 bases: TGTGCCAGCAGCTTCGGGAACACCGGGGAGCTGTTTTTT. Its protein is CASSFGNTGELFF. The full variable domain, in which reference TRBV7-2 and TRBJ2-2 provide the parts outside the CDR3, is GAGVSQSPSNKVTEKGKDVELRCDPISGHTALYWYRQSLGQGLEFLIYFQGNSAPDKSGLPSDRFSAERTGGSVSTLTIQRTQQEDSAVYLCASSFGNTGELFFGEGSRLTVL.

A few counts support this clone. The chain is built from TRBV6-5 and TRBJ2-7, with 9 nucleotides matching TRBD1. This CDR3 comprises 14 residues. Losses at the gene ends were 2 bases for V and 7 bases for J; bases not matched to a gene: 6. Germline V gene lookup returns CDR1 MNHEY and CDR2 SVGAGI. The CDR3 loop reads CASSYGDRVSEQYF. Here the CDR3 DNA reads TGTGCCAGCAGTTACGGGGACAGGGTTAGTGAGCAGTACTTC.

CDR3 region: CASSLRGGMNTEAFF. The CDR3 DNA sequence: TGTGCCAGCAGCTTGAGGGGGGGAATGAACACTGAAGCTTTCTTT. The chain combines TRBV5-6 with TRBJ1-1; tentatively, D is TRBD1 (6 bases). There are 15 residues in the CDR3. The ends were cut back, 1 base at V and 0 bases at J, with 10 bases in the middle. Germline CDR1 and CDR2: SGHDT and YYEEEE.

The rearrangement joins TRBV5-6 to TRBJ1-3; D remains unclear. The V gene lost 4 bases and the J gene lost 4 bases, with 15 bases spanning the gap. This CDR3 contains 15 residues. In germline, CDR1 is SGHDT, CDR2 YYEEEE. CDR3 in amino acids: CASSPPTEGGNTIYF. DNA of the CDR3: TGTGCCAGCAGCCCCCCCACAGAAGGAGGAAACACCATATATTTT.

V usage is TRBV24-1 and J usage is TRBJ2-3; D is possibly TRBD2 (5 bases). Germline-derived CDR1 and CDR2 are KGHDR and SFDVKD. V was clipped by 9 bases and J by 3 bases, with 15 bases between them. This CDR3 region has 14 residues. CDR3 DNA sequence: TGTGCCACCGCCCGGGGTTTGGGTACAGATACGCAGTATTTT. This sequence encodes CATARGLGTDTQYF.

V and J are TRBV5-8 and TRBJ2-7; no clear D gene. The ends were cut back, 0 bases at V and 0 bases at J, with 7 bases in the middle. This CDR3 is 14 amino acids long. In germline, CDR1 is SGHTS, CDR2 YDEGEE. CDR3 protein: CASSLVPSSYEQYF. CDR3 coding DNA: TGTGCCAGCAGCTTGGTGCCGAGCTCCTACGAGCAGTACTTC.

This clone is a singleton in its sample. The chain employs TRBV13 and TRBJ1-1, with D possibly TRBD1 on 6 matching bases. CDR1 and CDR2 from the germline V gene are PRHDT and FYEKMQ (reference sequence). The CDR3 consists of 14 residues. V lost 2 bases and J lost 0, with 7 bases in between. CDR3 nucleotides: TGTGCCAGCAGCTTAAGACAGGTGAACACTGAAGCTTTCTTT. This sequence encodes CASSLRQVNTEAFF.

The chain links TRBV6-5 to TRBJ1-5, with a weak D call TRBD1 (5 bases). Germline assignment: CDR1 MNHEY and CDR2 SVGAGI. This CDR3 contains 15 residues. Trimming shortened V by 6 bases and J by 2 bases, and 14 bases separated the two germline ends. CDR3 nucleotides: TGTGCCAGCAGATCTTTAGGGGATGGCAATCAGCCCCAGCATTTT. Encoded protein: CASRSLGDGNQPQHF.

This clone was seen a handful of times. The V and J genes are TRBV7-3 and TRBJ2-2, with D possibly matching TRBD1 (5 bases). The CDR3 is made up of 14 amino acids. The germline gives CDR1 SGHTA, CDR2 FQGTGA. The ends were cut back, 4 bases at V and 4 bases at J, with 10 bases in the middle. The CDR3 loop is CASSSGHITGELFF. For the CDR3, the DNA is TGTGCCAGCAGCTCAGGACATATCACCGGGGAGCTGTTTTTT.

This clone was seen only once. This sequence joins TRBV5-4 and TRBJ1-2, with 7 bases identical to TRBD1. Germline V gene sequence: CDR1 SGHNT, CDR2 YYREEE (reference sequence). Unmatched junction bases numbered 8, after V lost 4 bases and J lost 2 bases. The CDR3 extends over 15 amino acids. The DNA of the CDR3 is TGTGCCAGCAGCCCTGGACGGACAGGCAACTATGGCTACACCTTC. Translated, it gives CASSPGRTGNYGYTF.

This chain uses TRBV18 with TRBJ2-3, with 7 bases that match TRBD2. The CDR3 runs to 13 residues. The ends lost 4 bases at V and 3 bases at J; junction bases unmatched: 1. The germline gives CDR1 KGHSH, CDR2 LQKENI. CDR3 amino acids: CASSRDYTDTQYF. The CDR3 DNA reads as TGTGCCAGCTCACGGGACTATACAGATACGCAGTATTTT.

The CDR3, as DNA: TGTGCCAGCTCACTAGGACTAGCGGGACCCCAAGAGACCCAGTACTTC. This gives the protein CASSLGLAGPQETQYF. This chain uses TRBV18 with TRBJ2-5; 12 nucleotides match TRBD2. Germline loops: CDR1 KGHSH, CDR2 LQKENI. Losses at the gene ends were 4 bases for V and 1 base for J; bases not matched to a gene: 4. The CDR3 contains 16 residues.

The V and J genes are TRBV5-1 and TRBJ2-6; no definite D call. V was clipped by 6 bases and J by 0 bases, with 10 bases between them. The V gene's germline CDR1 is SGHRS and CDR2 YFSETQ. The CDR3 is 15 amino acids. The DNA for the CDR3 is TGCGCCAGCACCGGAGCCATCTCTGGGGCCAACGTCCTGACTTTC. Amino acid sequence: CASTGAISGANVLTF.

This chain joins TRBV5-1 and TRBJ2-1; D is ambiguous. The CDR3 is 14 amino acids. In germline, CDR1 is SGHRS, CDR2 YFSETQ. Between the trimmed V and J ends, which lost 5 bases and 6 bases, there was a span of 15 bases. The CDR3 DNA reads TGCGCCAGCAGACTGGGCCCAGATATCAATGAGCAGTTCTTC. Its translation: CASRLGPDINEQFF.

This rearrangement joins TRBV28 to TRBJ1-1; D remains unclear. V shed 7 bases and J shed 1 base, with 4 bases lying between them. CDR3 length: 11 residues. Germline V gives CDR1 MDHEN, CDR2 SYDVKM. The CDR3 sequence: CASNRNTEAFF. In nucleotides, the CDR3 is TGTGCCAGCAATCGGAACACTGAAGCTTTCTTT.

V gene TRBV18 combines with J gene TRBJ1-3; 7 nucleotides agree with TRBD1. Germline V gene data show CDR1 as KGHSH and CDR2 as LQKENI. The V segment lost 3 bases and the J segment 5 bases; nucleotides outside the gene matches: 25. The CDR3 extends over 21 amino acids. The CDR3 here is CASSPRYRDRGSSIGRNTIYF. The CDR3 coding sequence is TGTGCCAGCTCACCGAGGTACCGGGACAGAGGTTCTTCCATCGGGAGAAACACCATATATTTT. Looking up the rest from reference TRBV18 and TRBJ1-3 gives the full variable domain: NAGVMQNPRHLVRRRGQEARLRCSPMKGHSHVYWYRQLPEEGLKFMVYLQKENIIDESGMPKERFSAEFPKEGPSILRIQQVVRGDSAAYFCASSPRYRDRGSSIGRNTIYFGEGSWLTVV.

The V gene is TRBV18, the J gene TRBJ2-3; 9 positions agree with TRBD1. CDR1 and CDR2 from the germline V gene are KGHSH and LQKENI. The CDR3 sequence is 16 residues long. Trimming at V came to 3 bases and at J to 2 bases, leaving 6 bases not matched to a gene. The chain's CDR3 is CASSPRDRVLTDTQYF. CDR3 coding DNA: TGTGCCAGCTCACCGAGGGACAGGGTTCTCACAGATACGCAGTATTTT.